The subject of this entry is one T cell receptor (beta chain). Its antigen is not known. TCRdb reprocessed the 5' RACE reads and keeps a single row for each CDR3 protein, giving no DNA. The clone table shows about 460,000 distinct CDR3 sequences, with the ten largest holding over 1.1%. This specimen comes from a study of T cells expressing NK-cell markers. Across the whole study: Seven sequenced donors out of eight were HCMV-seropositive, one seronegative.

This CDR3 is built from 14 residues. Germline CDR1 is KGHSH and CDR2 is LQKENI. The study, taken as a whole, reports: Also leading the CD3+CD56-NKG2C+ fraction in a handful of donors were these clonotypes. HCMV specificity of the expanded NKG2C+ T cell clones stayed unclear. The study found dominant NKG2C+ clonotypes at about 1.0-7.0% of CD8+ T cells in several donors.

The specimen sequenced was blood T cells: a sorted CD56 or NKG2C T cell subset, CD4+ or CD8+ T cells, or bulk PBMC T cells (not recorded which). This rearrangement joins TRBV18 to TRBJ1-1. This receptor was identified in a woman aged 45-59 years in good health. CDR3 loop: CASSPVAGNTEAFF. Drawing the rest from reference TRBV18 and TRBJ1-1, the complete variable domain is NAGVMQNPRHLVRRRGQEARLRCSPMKGHSHVYWYRQLPEEGLKFMVYLQKENIIDESGMPKERFSAEFPKEGPSILRIQQVVRGDSAAYFCASSPVAGNTEAFFGQGTRLTVV.